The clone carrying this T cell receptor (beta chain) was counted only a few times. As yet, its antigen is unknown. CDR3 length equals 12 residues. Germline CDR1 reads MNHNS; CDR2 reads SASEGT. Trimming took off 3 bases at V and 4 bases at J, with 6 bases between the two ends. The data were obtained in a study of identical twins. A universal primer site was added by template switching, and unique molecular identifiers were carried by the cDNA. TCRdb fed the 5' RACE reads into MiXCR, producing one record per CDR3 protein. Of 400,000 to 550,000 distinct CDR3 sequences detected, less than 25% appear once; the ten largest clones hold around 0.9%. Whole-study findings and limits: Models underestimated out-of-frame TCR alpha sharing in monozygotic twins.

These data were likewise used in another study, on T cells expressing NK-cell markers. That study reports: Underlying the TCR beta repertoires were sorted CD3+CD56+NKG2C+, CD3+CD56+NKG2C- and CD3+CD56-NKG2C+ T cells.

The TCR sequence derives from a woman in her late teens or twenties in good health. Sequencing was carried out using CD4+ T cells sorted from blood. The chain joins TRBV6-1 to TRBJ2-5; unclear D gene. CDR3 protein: CASSEWGETQYF. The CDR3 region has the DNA TGTGCCAGCAGTGAGTGGGGAGAGACCCAGTACTTC.